The T cell receptor beta chain described here comes from a study of blood T cell repertoires in COVID-19. About the research overall: Material from acute and convalescent COVID-19 was sourced from the United States, Italy and Spain. The analysed material was cDNA or gDNA that came from T cells, B-cell-depleted T cells, or PBMCs.

Sequenced by immunoSEQ multiplex PCR; TCRdb stores in-frame clones only, minus some. The sample records around 94,000 clones, around nine tenths being singletons. The CDR3 extends over 14 amino acids. V was trimmed by 3 bases and J by 1 base, leaving 9 bases between them. Germline V gene sequence: CDR1 LNHDA, CDR2 SQIVND (reference sequence). The rearrangement links TRBV19 to TRBJ1-1; D uncertain. Sample: peripheral blood. The TCR sequence derives from a man aged 50 or older with active or convalescent COVID-19. CDR3 region: CASSMREWNTEAFF. The CDR3 DNA reads TGTGCCAGTAGTATGAGGGAGTGGAACACTGAAGCTTTCTTT.